This T cell receptor beta chain derives from a study of human T cells and chemical hapten exposure. Time point specified: healthy volunteer bleed at 2 weeks. Unfractionated whole blood was the source from which total RNA was extracted. TCRdb reanalysed the RACE reads using MiXCR and keeps one entry per CDR3 protein. Seen here are roughly 120,000 distinct CDR3 sequences, around 8.3% observed once, and the top ten hold approximately 1.6%. At least ten counts were recorded for this clonotype. The sequenced sample consisted of whole blood. This clonotype originated in a male donor in good health. Some clones in this sample may be carry-over from other donors' samples.

The CDR3 here is CSARSPRNQPQHF. DNA for the CDR3: TGCAGTGCTAGAAGTCCGAGAAATCAGCCCCAGCATTTT. The chain couples TRBV20-1 to TRBJ1-5; D uncertain. Trimming left V 2 bases short and J 4 bases short, with 9 bases between. This CDR3 comprises 13 residues. The V gene's germline CDR1 is DFQATT and CDR2 SNEGSKA (reference sequence).